Presented here are 32 T cell receptor beta chains from one specimen sequenced in a study of blood T cell repertoires in COVID-19. Repertoires were generated with immunoSEQ multiplex PCR, while TCRdb's copy carries only in-frame clones and drops some. The table shows around 99,000 clones, with 60% to 85% occurring only once. The source material was peripheral blood. The receptors were sampled from a man aged 70-80 years with acute or convalescent COVID-19.

The genes are TRBV6-1 and TRBJ1-5, with D hard to call. Germline-derived CDR1 and CDR2 are MNHNS and SASEGT. The CDR3 loop spans 14 amino acids. The ends were cut back, 2 bases at V and 0 bases at J, with 5 bases in the middle. CDR3 in DNA: TGTGCCAGCAGTGAACTTAGTAGCAATCAGCCCCAGCATTTT. It specifies CASSELSSNQPQHF.

This clone was found once. V and J are TRBV9 and TRBJ2-3; D is possibly TRBD1 (6 bases). The CDR3 spans 15 residues. With 2 bases removed from V and 2 bases from J, the gap between germline ends came to 12 bases. Germline values: CDR1 SGDLS, CDR2 YYNGEE. DNA for the CDR3: TGTGCCAGCAGCGTCCGAGGGACATACACAGATACGCAGTATTTT. Amino acid sequence: CASSVRGTYTDTQYF.

This clone was counted between two and nine times. The J gene is TRBJ1-2, the V gene TRBV10-2, with TRBD1 matching over 7 bases. The CDR3 sequence is 13 residues long. The germline CDR1 and CDR2 sequences are WSHSY and SAAADI. Germline trimming cut 7 bases from V and 4 bases from J; bases unmatched to any gene: 6. The CDR3 region has the DNA TGCGCCAGCACGAAGGGGGCCATCTATGGCTACACCTTC. Its translation is CASTKGAIYGYTF.

CDR3 region: CASSVGPSHSGLGEQYF. CDR3 nucleotides: TGTGCCAGCAGCGTAGGCCCCTCGCATTCAGGGTTAGGAGAGCAGTACTTC. The chain joins TRBV9 to TRBJ2-7; D may be TRBD1 (5 bases). The germline V gene encodes CDR1 SGDLS and CDR2 YYNGEE. The CDR3 loop spans 17 amino acids. V dropped 0 bases and J dropped 7 bases, with 23 bases sitting between them.

This clone was found once. The rearrangement uses TRBV7-3 and TRBJ2-3; a weak D match, TRBD2 (5 bases). In germline, CDR1 is SGHTA, CDR2 FQGTGA. Trimming left V 5 bases short and J 4 bases short, with 13 bases between. The CDR3 has 14 amino acids. CDR3 DNA sequence: TGTGCCAGCAGCCGCCCCGCGGGCCCAGATACGCAGTATTTT. Protein product: CASSRPAGPDTQYF.

The V call is TRBV5-1, the J call TRBJ2-2, with D possibly TRBD1 on 6 matching bases. The CDR3 is 15 amino acids. Germline CDR1 reads SGHRS; CDR2 reads YFSETQ. V lost 1 base to trimming and J lost 7 bases, with 14 bases between them. The CDR3 sequence: CASSLRTATGGELFF. The CDR3 region has the DNA TGCGCCAGCAGCTTGCGGACAGCGACGGGCGGGGAGCTGTTTTTT.

This CDR3 is CASSAHRLEQETQYF. The CDR3 DNA is TGTGCCAGTAGTGCCCACAGACTAGAGCAAGAGACCCAGTACTTC. This chain connects TRBV19 to TRBJ2-5, with D possibly matching TRBD2 (6 bases). The germline V gene has CDR1 LNHDA and CDR2 SQIVND (reference sequence). V was trimmed by 5 bases and J by 2 bases, leaving 15 bases between them. There are 15 residues in the CDR3.

V gene TRBV29-1 combines with J gene TRBJ1-5; D uncertain. From germline, CDR1 is SQVTM and CDR2 ANQGSEA. The germline V and J ends were trimmed by 6 bases and 0 bases, with 6 bases remaining between them. CDR3 size: 12 residues. The chain's CDR3 is CSVSDSNQPQHF. CDR3 coding DNA: TGCAGCGTATCAGATAGCAATCAGCCCCAGCATTTT.

This sequence joins TRBV11-3 and TRBJ2-7, with 9 bases lining up with TRBD1. The CDR3 is 16 residues long. V gave up 8 bases and J gave up 6 bases; unmatched junction bases: 17. From germline, CDR1 is SGHNT and CDR2 YENEEA. The CDR3 DNA is TGTGCCAGCGCCTCTTCCGGGACAGGGAAATTTTTCGAGCAGTACTTC. This codes for CASASSGTGKFFEQYF.

A single count supports this clone. The gene calls are TRBV12-3 or TRBV12-4 and TRBJ1-2; D is perhaps TRBD1 (5 bases). This CDR3 is built from 13 residues. V was clipped by 2 bases and J by 5 bases, with 9 bases between them. The DNA of the CDR3 is TGTGCCAGCAGTTTAAGACAGTCTTATGGCTACACCTTC. Protein product: CASSLRQSYGYTF.

The CDR3 DNA is TGTGCCAGCTCACCGGGACAGCGAGCGAGGGGCCCTGAAGCTTTCTTT. Amino acids: CASSPGQRARGPEAFF. The chain carries TRBV18 and TRBJ1-1; 7 positions agree with TRBD1. The CDR3 has 16 amino acids. V lost 3 bases, J lost 6 bases, and 13 bases stayed unmatched. The germline V gene encodes CDR1 KGHSH and CDR2 LQKENI.

The V and J genes are TRBV10-2 and TRBJ1-2; TRBD1 aligns across 8 bases. The CDR3 loop spans 13 amino acids. Germline trimming cut 6 bases from V and 3 bases from J; bases unmatched to any gene: 3. CDR1 and CDR2 from the germline V gene are WSHSY and SAAADI. The CDR3 region has the DNA TGCGCCAGCAGAGGGACAGGTGACTATGGCTACACCTTC. It yields the protein CASRGTGDYGYTF.

Here the CDR3 reads CASSLGQRGHQPQHF. For the CDR3, the DNA is TGTGCCAGCTCACTGGGACAGCGGGGGCATCAGCCCCAGCATTTT. The V and J genes are TRBV18 and TRBJ1-5; 7 bases fit TRBD1. This CDR3 spans 15 amino acids. The trim removed 4 bases at V and 5 bases at J, leaving 8 bases unmatched. Germline V gives CDR1 KGHSH, CDR2 LQKENI.

The chain combines TRBV19 with TRBJ2-3; the match to TRBD2 covers 9 bases. The CDR3 is 16 residues long. The germline V gene encodes CDR1 LNHDA and CDR2 SQIVND (reference sequence). V was clipped by 4 bases and J by 0 bases; unmatched bases: 5. CDR3 residues: CASSRLAALSTDTQYF. The CDR3 bases are TGTGCCAGTAGTAGACTAGCGGCCCTGAGCACAGATACGCAGTATTTT.

The chain employs TRBV7-9 and TRBJ1-6, with 11 bases that match TRBD1. This CDR3 comprises 14 residues. Germline loops: CDR1 SEHNR, CDR2 FQNEAQ (reference sequence). The V and J ends lost 5 bases and 7 bases, in that order; junction bases with no gene match: 1. In nucleotides, the CDR3 is TGTGCCAGCAGCGGGACAGGGGGGAATTCACCCCTCCACTTT. Translating it yields CASSGTGGNSPLHF.

CDR3 nucleotide sequence: TGTGCCAGCAGCGGGACAGGGGGAAAAATAAATCAGCCCCAGCATTTT. Protein product: CASSGTGGKINQPQHF. This chain joins TRBV6-2 or TRBV6-3 and TRBJ1-5; 11 bases agree with TRBD1. Germline values: CDR1 MNHEY, CDR2 SVGEGT. Losses at the gene ends were 6 bases for V and 4 bases for J; bases not matched to a gene: 8. The CDR3 contains 16 residues.

The chain has TRBV27 and TRBJ1-5, with D unresolved. CDR3 length: 12 residues. V lost 6 bases and J lost 4, with 7 bases in between. Germline CDR1 reads MNHEY; CDR2 reads SMNVEV (reference sequence). This chain's CDR3 is CASSRYNQPQHF. The CDR3 DNA is TGTGCCAGCAGCCGTTATAATCAGCCCCAGCATTTT.

The chain is built from TRBV2 and TRBJ2-5; D not certain. Germline CDR1 and CDR2: SNHLY and FYNNEI. Deletions cut 2 bases from V and 1 base from J, with 14 bases between. The CDR3 length is 16 residues. CDR3 DNA sequence: TGTGCCAGCAGTGAAAAACGAGCCACGAGCCAAGAGACCCAGTACTTC. Protein: CASSEKRATSQETQYF.

The chain carries TRBV3-1 (or the pseudogene TRBV3-2) and TRBJ1-2; possible D gene TRBD1, 6 bases. Germline V gene data show CDR1 as LGHDT and CDR2 as YNNKEL (reference sequence). The CDR3 length is 15 residues. V was cut by 6 bases and J by 6 bases, with 20 bases left in between. The CDR3 is CASRPSGRGGNGYTF. CDR3 sequence (DNA): TGTGCCAGCAGACCCTCCGGTCGTGGGGGCAATGGCTACACCTTC.

The gene calls are TRBV3-1 (or the pseudogene TRBV3-2) and TRBJ2-7, with 9 bases fitting TRBD1. Per germline, CDR1 LGHDT and CDR2 YNNKEL (reference sequence). The CDR3 runs 13 residues. V lost 1 base and J lost 6; bases outside the gene matches: 1. CDR3 loop: CASSQGQGGEQYF. As DNA, the CDR3 is TGTGCCAGCAGCCAAGGACAGGGGGGCGAGCAGTACTTC.

This chain joins TRBV27 and TRBJ2-3, with 9 nucleotides matching TRBD1. The CDR3 has 15 amino acids. Germline CDR1 and CDR2: MNHEY and SMNVEV (reference sequence). V lost 2 bases, J lost 5 bases, and 5 bases stayed unmatched. In nucleotides, the CDR3 is TGTGCCAGCAGTTTAGGGACAGGGCTTGTAGATACGCAGTATTTT. This codes for CASSLGTGLVDTQYF.

A few counts support this clone. The chain links TRBV19 to TRBJ1-1; 8 bases match TRBD1. CDR1 LNHDA and CDR2 SQIVND come from the germline V gene (reference sequence). With 5 bases clipped from V and 4 bases from J, the junction kept 12 bases outside the gene matches. This CDR3 has 16 residues. In DNA, the CDR3 is TGTGCCAGTAGTTCGTTCGGACAGGGAGGAAGCACTGAAGCTTTCTTT. Its protein is CASSSFGQGGSTEAFF.

This chain uses TRBV2 with TRBJ2-7; no reliable D call. Germline V gene lookup returns CDR1 SNHLY and CDR2 FYNNEI. CDR3 length: 11 residues. The V end lost 6 bases, the J end lost 3 bases, and 6 bases lay between the germline ends. DNA for the CDR3: TGTGCCAGCAGGTCTAACTACGAGCAGTACTTC. This sequence encodes CASRSNYEQYF. The complete variable domain, with remaining parts taken from reference TRBV2 and TRBJ2-7, reads EPEVTQTPSHQVTQMGQEVILRCVPISNHLYFYWYRQILGQKVEFLVSFYNNEISEKSEIFDDQFSVERPDGSNFTLKIRSTKLEDSAMYFCASRSNYEQYFGPGTRLTVT.

J is TRBJ1-2 and V is TRBV18; 8 bases match TRBD1. The CDR3 runs to 16 residues. Trimming at V came to 4 bases and at J to 5 bases, leaving 12 bases not matched to a gene. The germline V gene encodes CDR1 KGHSH and CDR2 LQKENI. The CDR3, as DNA: TGTGCCAGCTCACAGAAGGGACAGGCTGGACTATATGGCTACACCTTC. It codes for CASSQKGQAGLYGYTF.

The chain is built from TRBV11-2 and TRBJ2-7; 7 bases map to TRBD2. The V gene's germline CDR1 is SGHAT and CDR2 FQNNGV. With V trimmed by 3 bases and J by 1 base, 9 bases remained unmatched. The CDR3 has 16 residues. The CDR3 DNA is TGTGCCAGCAGCTTCGGGGGGTCGGGTGGATCCTACGAGCAGTACTTC. It specifies CASSFGGSGGSYEQYF.

The CDR3 bases are TGTGCCAGCAGCTATCTAGCGGCTAGCACAGATACGCAGTATTTT. Its protein is CASSYLAASTDTQYF. The gene calls are TRBV7-9 and TRBJ2-3; 7 bases align to TRBD2. This CDR3 contains 15 residues. Germline-derived CDR1 and CDR2 are SEHNR and FQNEAQ (reference sequence). V was pared by 4 bases and J by 0 bases, with 4 bases of the junction left unmatched.

V gene TRBV19 combines with J gene TRBJ1-1, with a weak D call TRBD1 (6 bases). The V gene lost 4 bases and the J gene lost 1 base, with 13 bases spanning the gap. CDR1 and CDR2 from the germline V gene are LNHDA and SQIVND (reference sequence). The CDR3 spans 15 residues. DNA for the CDR3: TGTGCCAGTAGTACTTCCGGGACACCGAACACTGAAGCTTTCTTT. Its translation: CASSTSGTPNTEAFF. The complete variable domain, with remaining parts taken from reference TRBV19 and TRBJ1-1, reads DGGITQSPKYLFRKEGQNVTLSCEQNLNHDAMYWYRQDPGQGLRLIYYSQIVNDFQKGDIAEGYSVSREKKESFPLTVTSAQKNPTAFYLCASSTSGTPNTEAFFGQGTRLTVV.

The CDR3 DNA reads as TGTGCCAGCTCACCACCGGACGGGACCTACGAGCAGTACTTC. It yields the protein CASSPPDGTYEQYF. This chain joins TRBV18 and TRBJ2-7; tentative D call: TRBD2 (5 bases). V shed 0 bases and J shed 2 bases, with 8 bases lying between them. The CDR3 runs to 14 residues. Germline loops: CDR1 KGHSH, CDR2 LQKENI.

This chain links TRBV14 with TRBJ2-5, with no clear D. Germline CDR1 SGHDN, CDR2 FVKESK. V was pared by 1 base and J by 4 bases, with 13 bases between. The length of the CDR3 is 15 residues. The CDR3 nucleotides read TGTGCCAGCAGCCAAGTGACTGGGTTCCGAGAGACCCAGTACTTC. Protein product: CASSQVTGFRETQYF. Variable domain in full (rest from reference TRBV14 and TRBJ2-5): EAGVTQFPSHSVIEKGQTVTLRCDPISGHDNLYWYRRVMGKEIKFLLHFVKESKQDESGMPNNRFLAERTGGTYSTLKVQPAELEDSGVYFCASSQVTGFRETQYFGPGTRLLVL.

This clone was detected only once. This rearrangement joins TRBV7-2 to TRBJ2-1; TRBD2 aligns across 9 bases. V lost 3 bases and J lost 0; bases outside the gene matches: 6. Germline V gene lookup returns CDR1 SGHTA and CDR2 FQGNSA. There are 17 residues in the CDR3. The chain's CDR3 is CASSFPLAGSSYNEQFF. CDR3 nucleotide sequence: TGTGCCAGCAGCTTCCCTCTAGCGGGGAGCTCCTACAATGAGCAGTTCTTC.

The chain links TRBV9 to TRBJ2-7; D perhaps matches TRBD2 (8 bases). Deletions cut 5 bases from V and 2 bases from J, with 14 bases between. Per germline, CDR1 SGDLS and CDR2 YYNGEE. The CDR3 extends over 14 amino acids. This CDR3 reads CASSLAGQPYEQYF. The CDR3 nucleotides read TGTGCCAGCAGTTTAGCGGGACAGCCCTACGAGCAGTACTTC.

The genes are TRBV5-6 and TRBJ2-2, with TRBD2 identical over 11 bases. The CDR3 runs to 18 residues. Trimming at V came to 0 bases and at J to 4 bases, leaving 8 bases not matched to a gene. Looked up from germline, CDR1 is SGHDT and CDR2 is YYEEEE. This CDR3 is CASSLDLAGGRITGELFF. The CDR3 DNA sequence: TGTGCCAGCAGCTTGGATCTAGCGGGGGGTAGGATCACCGGGGAGCTGTTTTTT.